This record covers a single TCR beta chain. The CDR3 sequence is 17 residues long. V was clipped by 6 bases and J by 2 bases, with 20 bases between them. The sample belongs to a study of blood T cell repertoires in COVID-19. Study-wide context: Sites across the United States, Italy and Spain contributed samples from acute and convalescent COVID-19. PBMCs, B-cell-depleted T cells, or T cells provided the cDNA or gDNA that made up the material.

Per the original methods: Researchers report that nucleated cell counts were estimated from reference gene primer amplification. Data came from immunoSEQ multiplex PCR; TCRdb stores just in-frame clones and leaves some out. V and J calls and clone size are copied from that table; D and trimming were computed from the DNA. The sample yields some 150,000 clones, about 86% seen once. The chain joins TRBV23-1 to TRBJ1-5; D is perhaps TRBD1 (6 bases). TRBV23-1 is flagged as an ORF with uncertain function. The sequence came from an older woman with acute or convalescent COVID-19. Sequencing was done on a sample of peripheral blood. CDR3 region: CASSVPRGAGGNQPQHF. Here the CDR3 DNA reads TGCGCCAGCAGCGTTCCACGGGGGGCTGGGGGCAATCAGCCCCAGCATTTT.